The clone carrying this TCR beta chain has a single count. These data come from a study of blood T cell repertoires in COVID-19. On the study more broadly: Donors in the United States, Italy and Spain gave samples during acute or convalescent COVID-19.

Clones were sequenced by immunoSEQ multiplex PCR, and TCRdb holds only the in-frame ones, with some missing. The sample yields 200,000 to 250,000 clones, about 93% seen once. The junction had 8 bases not matched to a gene; V was cut back by 6 bases and J by 4 bases. The CDR3 is made up of 15 amino acids. Germline values: CDR1 MDHEN, CDR2 SYDVKM. This rearrangement joins TRBV28 to TRBJ1-2; 10 nucleotides match TRBD1. The specimen was peripheral blood. This clonotype was sampled from a man between 60 and 70 years old with COVID-19, enrolled during active disease. The CDR3 DNA reads as TGTGCCAGCAGCTCGGGACAGGGGAGAGGCTATGGCTACACCTTC. This sequence encodes CASSSGQGRGYGYTF.